The clone carrying this T cell receptor beta chain was found a few times. Its antigen is not known. TCRdb re-called the RACE reads with MiXCR, one entry per CDR3 protein. Here the sample spans roughly 150,000 distinct CDR3 sequences, about 10% being singletons. Stated time point: patch test 2, 6 weeks after DPC sensitization. Described treatment: therapeutic diphenylcyclopropenone sensitization with weekly scalp DPC. The donor pool consisted of alopecia patients aged 18 to 70 years, considered suitable for DPC. Total RNA extraction was carried out from unfractionated whole blood. The sample originates from a study of human T cells and chemical hapten exposure. Study-level findings and limits: With patch test score, the counts of PT1 expanded TCRs showed a positive correlation. Sensitizing to DPC left TCRs with a frequency above 1 in 1000 unaltered.

The sample in question was whole blood, obtained in connection with sensitization to the hapten diphenylcyclopropenone (DPC). This clonotype originated in a woman aged 45-59 years with alopecia areata. Some clones in this sample may be carry-over from other donors' samples.

The CDR3 region has the DNA TGCAGCGGGGACAGGGAGAGTGGCTACACCTTC. Translation: CSGDRESGYTF. The chain couples TRBV29-1 to TRBJ1-2, with 9 bases matching TRBD1. This CDR3 has 11 residues. J was trimmed by 7 bases and V by 7 bases; bases with no gene match: 4. CDR1 and CDR2 (germline): SQVTM, ANQGSEA.